This T cell receptor (beta chain) was obtained from a study of cytomegalovirus exposure and HLA in healthy donors. Study-wide points: In a later analysis, TCR beta V- and J-gene trimming was associated with a missense DCLRE1C variant. In all likelihood, a cluster of highly shared sequence variants was a sequencing artifact.

The primer mix had 60 Vbeta and 13 Jbeta primers. Sequencing used immunoSEQ multiplex PCR; TCRdb keeps in-frame clones, though not all of them. The table records 130,000 or so clones, over 60% of them present only once. CDR1 is SEHNR and CDR2 is FQNEAQ in the germline V gene (reference sequence). With 2 bases removed from V and 4 bases from J, the gap between germline ends came to 14 bases. CDR3 length: 15 amino acids. Of note for this clone: Its antigen is currently unknown.

V is TRBV7-9 and J is TRBJ1-1; D is uncertain. This clonotype was sampled from a man between 18 and 35 years old in good health and CMV-seronegative. Source material: PBMCs. DNA of the CDR3: TGTGCCAGCAGCTTATTAGAGCGGGATGGCACTGAAGCTTTCTTT. This sequence encodes CASSLLERDGTEAFF.